This T cell receptor beta chain was found in a study of cytomegalovirus exposure and HLA in healthy donors. PCR used 60 Vbeta primers and 13 Jbeta primers. Method: immunoSEQ multiplex PCR; TCRdb's copy keeps in-frame clones and lacks some. Of 140,000 to 150,000 clones listed, 80% are singletons. The sequence derives from a man aged 40-50 years in good health and CMV-seronegative. Sequencing was performed on PBMCs.

CDR3 bases: TGTGCCAGCAGTGAAGGAACACCCGCGGCCTACGAGCAGTACTTC. Translated, it gives CASSEGTPAAYEQYF. J is TRBJ2-7 and V is TRBV6-1; no clear D. The length of the CDR3 is 15 residues. Germline CDR1 is MNHNS and CDR2 is SASEGT. Trimming removed 1 base at V and 2 bases at J, with 12 bases between.